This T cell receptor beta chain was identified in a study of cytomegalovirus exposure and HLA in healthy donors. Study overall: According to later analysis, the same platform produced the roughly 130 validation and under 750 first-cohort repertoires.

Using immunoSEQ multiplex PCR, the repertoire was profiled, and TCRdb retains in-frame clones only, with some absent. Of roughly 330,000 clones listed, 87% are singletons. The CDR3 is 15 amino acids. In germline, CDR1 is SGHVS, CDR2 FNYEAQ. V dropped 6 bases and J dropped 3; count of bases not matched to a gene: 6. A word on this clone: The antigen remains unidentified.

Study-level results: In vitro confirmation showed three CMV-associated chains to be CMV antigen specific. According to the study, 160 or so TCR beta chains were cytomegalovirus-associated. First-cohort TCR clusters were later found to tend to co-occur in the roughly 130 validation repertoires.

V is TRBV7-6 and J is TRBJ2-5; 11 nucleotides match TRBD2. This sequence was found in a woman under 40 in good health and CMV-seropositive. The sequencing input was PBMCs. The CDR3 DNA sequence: TGTGCCAGCAGATTATCTAGCGGGGGGAAAGAGACCCAGTACTTC. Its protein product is CASRLSSGGKETQYF.